Here is one T cell receptor beta chain with its context. Its antigen is undetermined. The study reverse transcribed the entire isolated RNA, so it sequenced expressed TCRB transcripts. Assay: immunoSEQ multiplex PCR; the TCRdb copy retains only in-frame clones and omits some. The profile covers more than 200,000 clones, with 16% appearing a single time and about 0.08% taken by the ten largest. CDR1 is MDHEN, CDR2 SYDVKM, per germline. V lost 5 bases, J lost 3 bases, and 13 bases lay in between. The CDR3 totals 15 residues. This entry comes from a study of beta chain features in type 1 diabetes. Study results and caveats: Type 1 diabetes patients had TCRB CDR3s that were shorter (moderately but significantly so) in all four CD4+ subsets.

A CD45RO/CCR7/CD25/CD127/CD95/CD27 panel sorted naive, central memory, regulatory and stem cell-like memory CD4+ cells. The sequenced sample consisted of naive CD4+ T cells from blood. The gene calls are TRBV28 and TRBJ2-2; D might be TRBD1 or TRBD2, each matching 5 bases. This TCR was recovered from a man younger than 45 with type 1 diabetes. The CDR3, as DNA: TGTGCCAGCAGTCCAGGGACGGACTACACCGGGGAGCTGTTTTTT. It translates to CASSPGTDYTGELFF.